A single T cell receptor beta chain is shown here with its context. What it binds is not known. The CDR3 has 13 residues. CDR1 and CDR2 from the germline V gene are SGHDT and YYEEEE. V dropped 3 bases and J dropped 6 bases, with 10 bases sitting between them. This record comes from a study of T-cell reconstitution after alpha-beta-depleted transplantation in children. Whole-study results and caveats: At one year after transplant, newly produced T cells mostly accounted for T-cell counts and diversity.

Library preparation (for TCRbeta) was performed with unique molecular identifiers. TCRdb used MiXCR to reprocess the PCR reads, holding one entry per CDR3 protein. Of a few hundred thousand distinct CDR3 sequences listed, over 20% are singletons. The receptor comes from a boy less than two years old with Wiskott-Aldrich syndrome, due to receive a stem cell transplant. V gene TRBV5-6 combines with J gene TRBJ2-1; D not resolved. This material consisted of PBMCs, taken before TCRalphabeta/CD19-depleted stem cell transplant. This CDR3 is CASSYPRSNEQFF. CDR3 DNA: TGTGCCAGCAGCTACCCTCGGTCCAATGAGCAGTTCTTC.